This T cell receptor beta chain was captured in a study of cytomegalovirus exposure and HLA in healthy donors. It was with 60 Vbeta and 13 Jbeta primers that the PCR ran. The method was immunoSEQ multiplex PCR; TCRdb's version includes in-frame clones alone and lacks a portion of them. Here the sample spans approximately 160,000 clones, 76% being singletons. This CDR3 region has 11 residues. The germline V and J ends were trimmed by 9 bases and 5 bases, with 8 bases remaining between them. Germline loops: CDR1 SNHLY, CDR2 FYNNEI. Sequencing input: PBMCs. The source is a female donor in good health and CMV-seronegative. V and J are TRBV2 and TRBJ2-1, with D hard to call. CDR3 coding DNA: TGTGCCAGTCGGCAGGACAATGAGCAGTTCTTC. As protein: CASRQDNEQFF.